The clone carrying this T cell receptor (beta chain) came up a few times. Its specificity is unknown. Use of 60 Vbeta and 13 Jbeta primers characterized the PCR. Libraries were prepared by immunoSEQ multiplex PCR; TCRdb keeps only in-frame clonotypes and omits some of them. The repertoire holds nearly 95,000 clones, with approximately 7.6% as singletons. This record belongs to a study of cytomegalovirus exposure and HLA in healthy donors. General study results and limits: Analyzed later, association rates of TCRs varied across HLA loci, with DRB1 most and HLA-C fewest. In a later analysis, around 18,000 TCR beta sequences were associated with HLA alleles at 0.05 false discovery rate.

Losses at the gene ends were 0 bases for V and 10 bases for J; bases not matched to a gene: 8. From germline, CDR1 is SGHTA and CDR2 FQGTGA. CDR3 length: 15 amino acids. The specimen sequenced was PBMCs. This clonotype was sampled from a man aged 50 to 59 in good health and CMV-seronegative. V is TRBV7-3 and J is TRBJ2-2, with TRBD2 identical over 7 bases. CDR3: CASSLTGGAKTELFF. The DNA of the CDR3 is TGTGCCAGCAGCTTAACGGGAGGGGCCAAGACGGAGCTGTTTTTT.